This T cell receptor (beta chain) comes out of a study of T cells in tumors after PD-1 blockade (dated by TCRdb to the late 2010s). About the full investigation: Patients were excluded if they had prior checkpoint blockade, use of systemic immunosuppressants, or recent radiotherapy or other anti-cancer therapy within 4 weeks. On average, tumor samples yielded 25,000 or so TCR templates (range about 500-100,000) and fewer than 6,500 unique clonotypes, 15 to 25-fold deeper than single-cell TCR sequencing. Clinical response was assessed using RECIST version 1.1. Paired single-cell RNA and TCR sequencing was done in the study on site-matched tumors from patients with BCC or SCC, both before and after anti-PD-1 therapy. Ongoing daily vismodegib 150 mg was also given to a subset of patients during anti-PD-1 treatment. Patients received pembrolizumab 200 mg every 3 weeks or cemiplimab 350 mg every 2 weeks. Results and caveats for the whole study, not just this receptor: Approximately 41% of the TCR clonotypes from tumors also showed up in blood, and some novel exhausted tumor clones were present in pre-treatment blood, which suggests peripheral recruitment. Exhausted CD8+ clones expanded after therapy were found to be mostly novel clonotypes undetected pre-treatment, suggesting clonal replacement rather than reinvigoration of pre-existing clones. Clonal replacement was seen only when comparing pre- and post-treatment samples and not when comparing two pre-treatment samples, which argues against artifacts from biopsy timing or location. Where the novel T cell clones came from was not identified, and possible sources could include lymphoid organs or rare unexpanded clones inside the tumor or in the tumor periphery.

The immunoSEQ platform was used to carry out deep TCRbeta sequencing. In the authors' own workflow: Only productive rearrangements were exported from the immunoSEQ Analyzer for further analysis. A two-sided binomial test with a Bonferroni-corrected P below 0.01 was used to call clones that significantly expanded or contracted between timepoints. Bulk TCRbeta clonotypes were assigned T cell phenotypes by matching to single-cell RNA+TCR-seq clones sharing the same TCRbeta sequence. Clone enrichment in tumor was computed as tumor frequency divided by PBMC frequency from bulk TCR sequencing. TCRs were sorted with GLIPH into specificity groups, meaning clusters of distinct TCRs that share CDR3 motifs and likely recognize common antigens. TCRdb took over this immuneACCESS table, retaining in-frame rearrangements with V and J assigned. Such tables are incomplete; in checked studies, under half of the missing clones stem from an unresolved V gene, and the remainder is unexplained. The V and J calls and clone size were taken over from that table, and D and trimming were inferred from the DNA. The sample table shows several thousand clones, and nearly 70% are seen once. In total, the top ten clones hold about 8.9% of the sample.

As to this clone: Its binding antigen is unknown. Base-call qualities are not available, and no considerably larger clone is one nucleotide away.

Reading the label with the study, this specimen's time point is: after anti-PD-1 therapy. Tumor biopsies were site-matched, taken from the same primary tumor before and after PD-1 blockade. For bulk TCRbeta sequencing, genomic DNA was extracted from tumor biopsies or peripheral blood, and input amounts ranged from roughly 550 ng to 6,004 ng. Bulk TCRbeta sequencing was performed on remaining biopsy material to increase sensitivity for rare clonotypes compared with single-cell TCR sequencing. Every patient was a poor candidate for surgical resection and had histologically proven advanced or metastatic basal or squamous cell carcinoma. Of the approximately twelve patients making up the basal cell carcinoma cohort, several underwent bulk tumor TCR sequencing. Fresh biopsies came from the site of the primary tumor, and part of the tissue was kept in RNAlater for exome and bulk TCR sequencing. CDR1 KGHDR and CDR2 SFDVKD were looked up in the germline V gene. The CDR3 contains 16 residues, cysteine and phenylalanine counted. Just the 48-base CDR3 DNA is kept, in frame starting at base 1. The junction carries 18 bases between V and J, which are trimmed by 4 bases and 4 bases respectively.

The starting material was tumor tissue, obtained after anti-PD-1 treatment. The TCR comes from a human donor with basal cell carcinoma. The sequence joins TRBV24-1 to TRBJ2-5; TRBD1 might be the D gene, on 6 matching bases. The sequenced DNA is TGTGCCACCAGTGACCCCCTAGAGGGGGTGGGAGAGACCCAGTACTTC. This gives the protein CATSDPLEGVGETQYF.